These T cell receptor beta chains were read from a single sample in a study of beta chain features in type 1 diabetes. The assay was immunoSEQ multiplex PCR, and TCRdb's table has in-frame clones only and misses some. The repertoire consists of roughly 150,000 clones, with 7.5% to 8.5% occurring once and the leading ten covering 0.5%. Sequenced input: central memory CD4+ T cells from blood. The receptors shown here come from a man between 18 and 29 years old with type 1 diabetes. The CDR3 runs from the conserved cysteine through the conserved F or W. A D gene is named only where the DNA matches it firmly. Size is stated for part of the rows, as once, few or many counts, or as a class when the clone is expanded.

CDR3 protein,CDR3 DNA,CDR3 length,clone size,J gene,D gene,V gene
CASSPGPGQGHQPQHF,TGTGCCAGCAGCCCAGGACCGGGACAGGGTCATCAGCCCCAGCATTTT,16,few,TRBJ1-5,TRBD1,TRBV7-2
CASSLMEGAGGYTF,TGTGCCAGCAGCCTCATGGAGGGGGCAGGTGGCTACACCTTC,14,NA,TRBJ1-2,TRBD1,TRBV6-1
CASSASGSSEQYF,TGTGCCAGCAGTGCGTCAGGGTCCTCCGAGCAGTACTTC,13,NA,TRBJ2-7,NA,TRBV2
CASSQAGGLAGGQSSYNEQFF,TGCGCCAGCAGCCAAGCCGGGGGTCTAGCGGGGGGTCAAAGCTCCTACAATGAGCAGTTCTTC,21,few,TRBJ2-1,TRBD2,TRBV4-3
CASSRHREHTEAFF,TGCGCCAGCAGCCGGCACCGGGAGCACACTGAAGCTTTCTTT,14,few,TRBJ1-1,NA,TRBV4-3
CASSSNYGYTF,TGTGCCAGCAGCTCAAATTATGGCTACACCTTC,11,few,TRBJ1-2,NA,TRBV9
CASSLRGQGQAYEQYF,TGTGCCAGCAGTTTACGGGGACAGGGTCAAGCCTACGAGCAGTACTTC,16,NA,TRBJ2-7,TRBD1,TRBV27
CASSPPSVNEQFF,TGTGCCAGCTCACCCCCTAGCGTCAATGAGCAGTTCTTC,13,NA,TRBJ2-1,NA,TRBV18
CASSPRTAMNTEAFF,TGTGCCAGCAGCCCCCGGACAGCCATGAACACTGAAGCTTTCTTT,15,once,TRBJ1-1,NA,TRBV9
CASSYGGSPGDEQFF,TGTGCCAGCAGTTACGGCGGGAGCCCCGGGGATGAGCAGTTCTTC,15,few,TRBJ2-1,TRBD2,TRBV6-5